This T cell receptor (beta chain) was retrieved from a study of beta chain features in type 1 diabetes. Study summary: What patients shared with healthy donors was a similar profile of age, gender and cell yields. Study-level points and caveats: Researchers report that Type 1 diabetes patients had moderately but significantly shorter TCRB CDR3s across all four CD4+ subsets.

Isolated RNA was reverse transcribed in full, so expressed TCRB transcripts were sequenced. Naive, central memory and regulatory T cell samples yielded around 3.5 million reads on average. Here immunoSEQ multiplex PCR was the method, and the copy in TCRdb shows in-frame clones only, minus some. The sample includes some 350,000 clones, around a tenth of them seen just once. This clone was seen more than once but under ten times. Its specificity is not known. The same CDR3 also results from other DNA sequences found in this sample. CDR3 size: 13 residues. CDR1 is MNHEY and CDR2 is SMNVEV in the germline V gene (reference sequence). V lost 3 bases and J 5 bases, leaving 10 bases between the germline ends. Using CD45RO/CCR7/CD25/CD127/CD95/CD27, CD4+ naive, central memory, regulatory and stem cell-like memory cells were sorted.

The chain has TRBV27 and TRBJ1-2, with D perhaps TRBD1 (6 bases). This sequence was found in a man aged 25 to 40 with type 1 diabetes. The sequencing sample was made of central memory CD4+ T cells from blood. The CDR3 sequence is CASSFRQGYGYTF. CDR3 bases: TGTGCCAGCAGTTTTCGTCAGGGGTATGGCTACACCTTC.